This TCR beta chain was identified in a study of monozygotic twins with inflammatory bowel disease. TCRdb re-called the 5' RACE reads and catalogs CDR3 proteins one per entry, DNA excluded. The repertoire table contains some 330,000 distinct CDR3 sequences. This CDR3 region has 15 residues. From germline, CDR1 is LNHDA and CDR2 SQIVND (reference sequence). The chain recombines TRBV19 with TRBJ2-2; absent DNA, TCRdb's TRBD1 call cannot be checked. The receptor was isolated from a human donor with ulcerative colitis or Crohn's disease, or a healthy co-twin of an affected twin (not recorded which). Sequencing used blood. The CDR3 spells CASTEPGQITGELFF.